This T cell receptor (beta chain) stems from a study of graft-versus-host responses after intestinal transplantation. Background on the study: Induction using anti-thymocyte globulin, followed by tacrolimus and steroids for roughly 3 years, was given to all recipients.

This clone was detected once. What it binds is not known. Findings and caveats of the study: The marrow of recipients harbored GvH clones, and ileum or blood showed some of them first.

Some clones are missing from TCRdb's copy, which holds only in-frame ones; the method was immunoSEQ multiplex PCR. The sample has 75,000 to 95,000 clones, more than 85% seen once. The receptor was derived from a human donor who received an intestinal transplant. Sequences were derived from unstimulated CD8+ T cells sorted from spleen or lymph node cells, sampled before intestinal transplant.

The CDR3 nucleotides are TGTGCCACCAGCCTTAGGCGTCCCTCGGGGAGCAATTCACCCCTCCACTTT. Protein sequence: CATSLRRPSGSNSPLHF. V and J are TRBV15 and TRBJ1-6; D not resolved. V lost 5 bases, J lost 7 bases, and 21 bases lay in between. Germline values: CDR1 LNHNV, CDR2 YYDKDF (reference sequence). This CDR3 is 17 amino acids long.